This entry describes one TCR beta chain. Germline trimming cut 2 bases from V and 2 bases from J; bases unmatched to any gene: 5. Germline V lookup: CDR1 MNHNY, CDR2 SVGAGI (reference sequence). This CDR3 has 16 amino acids. The sample belongs to a study of low-dose radiotherapy and immunotherapy resistance in tumors. For the study at large: Patients were treated with intravenous nivolumab at 240 mg every two weeks and were also dosed with ipilimumab at 1 mg/kg every six weeks. Aspirin was administered orally at 300 mg daily for four cycles, commencing on cycle 1 day 1.

Primers used for first-strand cDNA, a TRAV- and TRBV-specific set, covered both alpha and beta chains. It was with a constant-region primer and a V-primer adapter that TCRs were amplified over approximately 20 PCR cycles. One entry per CDR3 protein results from TCRdb running MiXCR on the reads. The sample yields around 13,000 distinct CDR3 sequences, more than 65% seen once. The gene calls are TRBV6-6 and TRBJ2-5, with 10 bases that match TRBD2. This receptor was obtained from a human donor with advanced metastatic prostate, ovarian, gallbladder or colorectal cancer (not recorded which). This table probably holds off-target reads from a library built for another chain. The DNA for the CDR3 is TGTGCCAGCAGTTACCCGACAGCGGGGGGGCAAGAGACCCAGTACTTC. Its translation is CASSYPTAGGQETQYF.